Below, 21 T cell receptor beta chains from the same sample are listed, as sequenced in a study of cytomegalovirus exposure and HLA in healthy donors. The PCR made use of 60 Vbeta and 13 Jbeta primers. The data were produced by immunoSEQ multiplex PCR, yet TCRdb's version contains in-frame clones alone and is incomplete. Of 100,000 to 150,000 clones in the sample, around 8.5% are singletons; the top ten hold 4.5% to 7%. The source material was PBMCs. The receptors derive from a man aged 35-49 years in good health and CMV-seronegative.

V gene TRBV2 combines with J gene TRBJ1-3, with a tentative D call TRBD1 (6 bases). CDR3 length: 16 amino acids. Trimming cost V 3 bases and J 0 bases, with 12 bases left between them. Germline V CDR1 and CDR2: SNHLY, FYNNEI. CDR3 nucleotide sequence: TGTGCCAGCAGTGATCAGGGGTCGGGCTCTGGAAACACCATATATTTT. Protein product: CASSDQGSGSGNTIYF.

This clone has a handful of counts. The chain links TRBV4-3 to TRBJ2-5, with a possible D match to TRBD1 (6 bases). The V gene lost 1 base and the J gene lost 2 bases, with 14 bases spanning the gap. Germline V gene sequence: CDR1 LGHNA, CDR2 YSLEER. The CDR3 spans 16 residues. In DNA, the CDR3 is TGCGCCAGCAGCCAAGGCCTTCAGGGGATACAAGAGACCCAGTACTTC. Translating it yields CASSQGLQGIQETQYF.

The gene calls are TRBV2 and TRBJ1-4, with D tentatively TRBD1 (6 bases). V lost 4 bases to trimming and J lost 8 bases, with 14 bases between them. Looked up from germline, CDR1 is SNHLY and CDR2 is FYNNEI. This CDR3 is built from 14 residues. DNA of the CDR3: TGTGCCAGCAGTGTCAGGGGCGCAGAGGAAAAACTGTTTTTT. It translates to CASSVRGAEEKLFF. Complete variable domain (other parts from reference TRBV2 and TRBJ1-4): EPEVTQTPSHQVTQMGQEVILRCVPISNHLYFYWYRQILGQKVEFLVSFYNNEISEKSEIFDDQFSVERPDGSNFTLKIRSTKLEDSAMYFCASSVRGAEEKLFFGSGTQLSVL.

The chain links TRBV4-2 to TRBJ2-1; 8 bases fit TRBD1. The length of the CDR3 is 16 residues. V lost 0 bases and J lost 4; bases outside the gene matches: 5. Germline CDR1 and CDR2: LGHNA and YNFKEQ. Written as DNA, the CDR3 is TGTGCCAGCAGCCAAGATTGGGACAGGTCTTACAATGAGCAGTTCTTC. This codes for CASSQDWDRSYNEQFF.

The chain employs TRBV9 and TRBJ2-2; D gene ambiguous. V was cut by 0 bases and J by 1 base, with 7 bases left in between. The CDR3 is 15 residues long. Germline CDR1 is SGDLS and CDR2 is YYNGEE. The CDR3 spells CASSVDRVNTGELFF. For the CDR3, the DNA is TGTGCCAGCAGCGTAGACCGAGTGAACACCGGGGAGCTGTTTTTT.

The chain uses TRBV6-5 and TRBJ2-3; D is unclear. Germline lookup yields CDR1 MNHEY and CDR2 SVGAGI. The CDR3 totals 14 residues. With 5 bases removed from V and 0 bases from J, the gap between germline ends came to 9 bases. The CDR3 protein is CASSQDFSTDTQYF. CDR3 DNA sequence: TGTGCCAGCAGTCAAGACTTTAGCACAGATACGCAGTATTTT.

The V gene is TRBV2, the J gene TRBJ1-2, with D perhaps matching TRBD1 (6 bases). The CDR3 covers 14 residues. Trimming stripped 6 bases from V and 4 bases from J, with 15 bases between. Germline CDR1 is SNHLY and CDR2 is FYNNEI. CDR3 DNA: TGTGCCAGCAGACCCGACAGGAGTATCTATGGCTACACCTTC. This gives the protein CASRPDRSIYGYTF.

The chain is built from TRBV9 and TRBJ2-3; maybe TRBD2 (6 bases). The CDR3 runs to 17 residues. CDR1 and CDR2 from the germline V gene are SGDLS and YYNGEE. Between the trimmed V and J ends, which lost 0 bases and 0 bases, there was a span of 14 bases. The CDR3 here is CASSVGLEGPSTDTQYF. The CDR3 nucleotides are TGTGCCAGCAGCGTAGGATTGGAGGGCCCTAGCACAGATACGCAGTATTTT.

This clone was seen only a few times. This chain connects TRBV6-5 to TRBJ1-1, with 9 bases lining up with TRBD1. The CDR3 has 14 residues. V shed 8 bases and J 1 base; nucleotides not matched to a gene: 5. The germline V gene encodes CDR1 MNHEY and CDR2 SVGAGI. Written as DNA, the CDR3 is TGTGCCAGCGGGGACAGGGAAGAGAACACTGAAGCTTTCTTT. Amino acids: CASGDREENTEAFF.

This clone showed up just a few times. The chain has TRBV9 and TRBJ2-3, with 8 bases matching TRBD2. CDR1 is SGDLS and CDR2 is YYNGEE in the germline V gene. The ends lost 5 bases at V and 3 bases at J; junction bases unmatched: 5. This CDR3 is 14 amino acids long. The CDR3 reads CASSGTSLTDTQYF. The DNA for the CDR3 is TGTGCCAGCAGTGGGACTAGTTTAACAGATACGCAGTATTTT.

J is TRBJ2-1 and V is TRBV7-9; the D gene is possibly TRBD2 (6 bases). Trimming took off 3 bases at V and 5 bases at J, with 8 bases between the two ends. The V gene's germline CDR1 is SEHNR and CDR2 FQNEAQ (reference sequence). This CDR3 is 13 amino acids long. The CDR3 nucleotides are TGTGCCAGCAGCTTGGAGGGTGACAATGAGCAGTTCTTC. Encoded protein: CASSLEGDNEQFF.

The rearrangement links TRBV6-6 to TRBJ2-7; the match to TRBD1 covers 8 bases. The CDR3 length is 14 residues. The germline CDR1 and CDR2 sequences are MNHNY and SVGAGI (reference sequence). The V gene end was trimmed by 7 bases and the J gene end by 4 bases; junction bases not matched to a gene: 9. CDR3 nucleotide sequence: TGTGCCAGCACCCAAGGGCAGGGGGCGTACGAGCAGTACTTC. It codes for CASTQGQGAYEQYF.

This clone was detected a few times. The CDR3 DNA sequence: TGTGCCAGTAGCCTCACTCGCTCTGGAAACACCATATATTTT. It translates to CASSLTRSGNTIYF. The chain links TRBV19 to TRBJ1-3; D not resolved. There are 14 residues in the CDR3. V shed 6 bases and J shed 0 bases, with 9 bases lying between them. Germline V lookup: CDR1 LNHDA, CDR2 SQIVND (reference sequence).

Details on this clone: This same CDR3 is encoded by further DNA sequences in the sample. This chain joins TRBV29-1 and TRBJ1-2; 10 positions match TRBD1. V lost 1 base, J lost 4 bases, and 12 bases stayed unmatched. CDR1 SQVTM and CDR2 ANQGSEA come from the germline V gene. This CDR3 comprises 17 residues. CDR3 coding DNA: TGCAGCGTTGAAGGCAGGACAGGGGGTCGCGAGGGCTATGGCTACACCTTC. Its protein product is CSVEGRTGGREGYGYTF.

The chain joins TRBV11-3 to TRBJ2-2, with TRBD2 matching over 13 bases. CDR3 length: 16 residues. Germline CDR1 SGHNT, CDR2 YENEEA. With V trimmed by 3 bases and J by 4 bases, 2 bases remained unmatched. The CDR3 loop is CASSLGLAGSTGELFF. The DNA for the CDR3 is TGTGCCAGCAGCTTGGGACTAGCGGGGAGCACCGGGGAGCTGTTTTTT.

The rearrangement uses TRBV6-5 and TRBJ2-1, with 7 bases identical to TRBD1. The ends lost 9 bases at V and 4 bases at J; junction bases unmatched: 12. The CDR3 extends over 15 amino acids. From germline, CDR1 is MNHEY and CDR2 SVGAGI. CDR3 region: CASQLQGSPYNEQFF. Here the CDR3 DNA reads TGTGCCAGTCAATTACAGGGGTCCCCTTACAATGAGCAGTTCTTC.

The gene calls are TRBV6-1 and TRBJ1-5; 8 bases align to TRBD1. V lost 6 bases, J lost 4 bases, and 5 bases stayed unmatched. Germline V gene lookup returns CDR1 MNHNS and CDR2 SASEGT. The CDR3 spans 14 residues. The CDR3 coding sequence is TGTGCCAGCAGCCTAACAGGGGGGAATCAGCCCCAGCATTTT. Protein sequence: CASSLTGGNQPQHF.

This rearrangement joins TRBV9 to TRBJ2-1; the match to TRBD2 covers 12 bases. Germline V gene sequence: CDR1 SGDLS, CDR2 YYNGEE. V lost 2 bases, J lost 9 bases, and 6 bases stayed unmatched. There are 15 residues in the CDR3. The CDR3 loop reads CASSVYPSGGVEQFF. The CDR3 DNA reads TGTGCCAGCAGCGTTTATCCTAGCGGGGGGGTTGAGCAGTTCTTC.

V and J are TRBV28 and TRBJ2-7; no clear D gene. Looked up from germline, CDR1 is MDHEN and CDR2 is SYDVKM. V gave up 2 bases and J gave up 0 bases, with 11 bases separating them. This CDR3 has 15 amino acids. The CDR3 loop reads CASSLSPGASYEQYF. The DNA of the CDR3 is TGTGCCAGCAGTTTAAGTCCCGGAGCCTCCTACGAGCAGTACTTC.

This sequence joins TRBV6-5 and TRBJ1-2; TRBD1 is a possible D gene (6 bases). V lost 6 bases and J lost 7, with 15 bases in between. CDR1 and CDR2 (germline): MNHEY, SVGAGI. The CDR3 is made up of 13 amino acids. CDR3 bases: TGTGCCAGCAGGCCTGGACAGTTTAGTGGCTACACCTTC. It yields the protein CASRPGQFSGYTF.

This clone was seen only a few times. This chain connects TRBV9 to TRBJ2-1, with TRBD2 matching over 7 bases. CDR1 and CDR2 from the germline V gene are SGDLS and YYNGEE. Unmatched junction bases numbered 15, after V lost 4 bases and J lost 8 bases. The CDR3 sequence is 16 residues long. CDR3 DNA: TGTGCCAGCAGCCCCATTTCGGGGGAGGGCATCGATGAGCAGTTCTTC. Residues: CASSPISGEGIDEQFF.